The T cell receptor (beta chain) under discussion was sequenced for a study of T-cell memory formation after mild COVID-19. In the study overall: In these data, TCR clusters were largely donor specific. Study observations and caveats: Whereas later expanders leaned CD4+, clones contracting day 15 to 85 showed a balanced CD4/CD8 makeup. Chiefly within CM and EM were the contracting CD4+ clones; CD8+ ones were within EMRA.

The CDR3 is 15 residues long. With V trimmed by 6 bases and J by 3 bases, 9 bases remained unmatched. Germline lookup yields CDR1 SNHLY and CDR2 FYNNEI. Notes on this clonotype: What it recognizes is unknown.

Sample barcodes and UMIs were carried by the TCR alpha and TCR beta cDNA libraries that 5'RACE generated with constant-segment primers. TCRdb reanalysed the 5' RACE reads using MiXCR and keeps one entry per CDR3 protein. The table includes roughly 110,000 distinct CDR3 sequences, approximately 14% detected once. The clonotype comes from a man between 18 and 35 years old who had mild COVID-19 (a few samples of this study predate the infection). Cell type and time point are not known. V and J are TRBV2 and TRBJ2-5, with 8 bases fitting TRBD1. The material sequenced was PBMCs or a T cell subset sorted from them (not recorded which). Here the CDR3 reads CASSLDRAPEETQYF. DNA of the CDR3: TGTGCCAGCAGCTTGGACAGGGCACCGGAAGAGACCCAGTACTTC.